This TCR beta chain was obtained from a study of T cells in Graves' hyperthyroidism and ophthalmopathy. In the study overall: Upon initial diagnosis and before any treatment, peripheral blood was collected.

Study results and limitations: Appearing also in blood were most of the thyroid clonotypes expanded above 0.001.

With V trimmed by 4 bases and J by 5 bases, 3 bases remained unmatched. This CDR3 is 13 amino acids long. Per germline, CDR1 MNHEY and CDR2 SVGEGT. Worth noting for this clonotype: The antigen is unknown.

Amplification targeted TCR beta CDR3 regions from RNA transcripts. The TCR CDR3 was amplified in a first-round RT-PCR using the HTBI primer set. TCRdb ran MiXCR on the multiplex PCR reads and lists one entry per CDR3 protein. Of over 200,000 distinct CDR3 sequences in the sample, approximately 15% were seen once. The sequenced material came from blood. V and J are TRBV6-2 or TRBV6-3 and TRBJ1-1; 8 bases match TRBD1. This TCR derives from a woman aged 40 to 55 with Graves' hyperthyroidism that later progressed to Graves' ophthalmopathy. The CDR3 loop is CASSLTGETEAFF. CDR3 in DNA: TGTGCCAGCAGTTTGACAGGGGAGACTGAAGCTTTCTTT.